This TCR beta chain was captured by sequencing in a study of CD8 T cells in Susac syndrome (dated by TCRdb to the late 2010s). Context from the whole study: Among the sequenced Susac syndrome patients, five or six had clinically active disease and eight were in clinical remission. At blood withdrawal, Susac syndrome patients were either therapy-naive, taking corticosteroids (in some cases with IVIg as well), or taking IVIg alone. Repertoire sequencing was used to test whether CD8+ T cell activation and differentiation in Susac syndrome was antigen driven. What the research found in general, with its limitations: The number of individuals in the TCR sequencing and HLA analysis was acknowledged as relatively small. In the CD4+ T cell repertoire of Susac syndrome patients, clonal expansion was not detected.

High-throughput TCR beta sequencing profiled peripheral blood CD8+ and CD4+ T cells from healthy donors, Susac syndrome patients and multiple sclerosis patients. Recently defined diagnostic criteria for definite or probable disease were met by the Susac syndrome patients. Bulk CD8+ and CD4+ T cells were purified by magnetic negative isolation, whereas CD8+ TEMRA cells were enriched by FACS. Blood was drawn into EDTA tubes, processed within 24 hours, and PBMCs were isolated by density gradient centrifugation. PBMCs intended for TCR sequencing were cryopreserved in liquid nitrogen and thawed later in a water bath at 37 degrees C. The sorted or isolated CD4+, CD8+ and CD8+ TEMRA cells had a purity of 90% or higher. Remarks on this clonotype: No cognate antigen has been identified for it. Per-nucleotide qualities are absent, and no much larger clonotype sits a single base away.

RNA was extracted using the RNeasy kit, and about 0.5 to 1 microgram was reverse transcribed with random hexamers. The immunoSEQ multiplex PCR assay, covering 54 Vbeta and 13 Jbeta segments, was used to amplify TCR beta CDR3 regions. PCR amplification bias was corrected using a synthetic template baseline for primer optimization and computational correction. As for how the authors treated the data: Only productive sequences were kept, with reads annotated to V, D and J genes according to IMGT and analyzed in immunoSEQ Analyzer. To calculate clonality, Shannon entropy was normalized by log2 of the number of productive unique sequences and then subtracted from one. Public and private clones were assessed among the 100 most prevalent clones of each patient and control. A clone was defined as Susac-specific if it was absent from the healthy and MS cohorts, from about 1,100 published viral clones and from other ImmuneACCESS disease sequences. TCRdb applied fastp at Q25 and MiXCR to the public reads, then kept only in-frame beta chains. Each record represents a unique CDR3 protein, reported with the most common genes and DNA among its rows. None of the V and J calls come from the authors' own analysis; TCRdb made them. A total of about 240,000 distinct CDR3 sequences appear in this sample, less than 96% of them only once. The ten largest account for around 0.1% of the sample.

Inclusive of the bounding cysteine and phenylalanine, the CDR3 is 17 residues long. Only the CDR3 part of the read is kept: 51 bases, read in frame from the first base. The V and J ends are trimmed by 1 base and 0 bases, leaving 14 bases between them. The germline V gene yields KGHSH for CDR1 and LQKENI for CDR2. Sequences were obtained from CD4+ T cells from PBMCs. Here the chain combines TRBV18 and TRBJ2-3; the best D guess is TRBD1, with 5 bases matching. This sequence was found in a human donor with Susac syndrome. CDR3 sequence: CASSPRSRQGSTDTQYF. Here is the DNA: TGTGCCAGCTCACCACGTTCCAGGCAGGGCAGCACAGATACGCAGTATTTT.